This T cell receptor (beta chain) originates from a study of OX40 agonist ivuxolimab in advanced cancers. Overall study: Patients undergoing dose escalation presented with hepatocellular carcinoma, melanoma, renal cell or head and neck cancer. Study-wide findings and caveats: Clones of CD4+ and CD8+ blood T cells grew by week 6 at doses of 0.1 to 3.0 mg/kg.

The V gene lost 4 bases and the J gene lost 0 bases, with 9 bases spanning the gap. Germline loops: CDR1 SQVTM, CDR2 ANQGSEA. The CDR3 is made up of 14 amino acids. About this clone: What it recognizes is unknown.

Profiling relied on immunoSEQ multiplex PCR, and the TCRdb table lists in-frame clones only, not all of them. The sample holds 50,000 to 55,000 clones, 85% to 90% seen once. The receptor was isolated from an adult with an advanced solid tumor such as melanoma, head and neck, liver or kidney cancer. J is TRBJ2-2 and V is TRBV29-1, with D perhaps matching TRBD2 (5 bases). The sample here was CD4+ or CD8+ T cells sorted from blood, taken in a trial of the OX40 agonist ivuxolimab. The CDR3 DNA follows: TGCAGCGTTGCTGGAGGAGCGAACACCGGGGAGCTGTTTTTT. This gives the protein CSVAGGANTGELFF.